A single sample is the source of the 11 T cell receptor beta chains below, sequenced in a study of blood T cells in healthy people across ages. Through a sample-barcoded 5' primer and a J-beta primer mix, a second PCR was run for roughly 6 to 12 cycles. Via MiXCR, TCRdb re-called the 5' RACE reads, giving one row per CDR3 protein. The sample gives fewer than 600,000 distinct CDR3 sequences, about 27% of which show up once; approximately 3.3% is in the top ten. A further study also used this sample, focusing on T cells of mothers and their children.

The sample was blood. Receptor source: a boy between 2 and 15 years old in good health.

The CDR3 DNA sequence: TGCGCCAGCAGCTCACAGAAGGGTGAGCAGTACTTC. Protein: CASSSQKGEQYF. The V gene is TRBV5-1, the J gene TRBJ2-5; D is unclear. The V gene lost 3 bases and the J gene lost 11 bases, with 14 bases spanning the gap. CDR3 length: 12 amino acids. In germline, CDR1 is SGHRS, CDR2 YFSETQ. The whole variable domain, remainder taken from reference TRBV5-1 and TRBJ2-5, is KAGVTQTPRYLIKTRGQQVTLSCSPISGHRSVSWYQQTPGQGLQFLFEYFSETQRNKGNFPGRFSGRQFSNSRSEMNVSTLELGDSALYLCASSSQKGEQYFGPGTRLLVL.

This clonotype was detected only a few times. This chain links TRBV20-1 with TRBJ2-5, with 11 positions matching TRBD2. The J segment lost 6 bases and the V segment lost 3 bases, leaving 9 bases of the junction unmatched. CDR1 and CDR2 from the germline V gene are DFQATT and SNEGSKA (reference sequence). CDR3 length: 15 amino acids. The chain's CDR3 is CSASELAGGPQTQYF. DNA of the CDR3: TGCAGTGCTAGCGAATTAGCGGGGGGGCCGCAGACCCAGTACTTC.

The sample holds a few counts of this clonotype. V gene TRBV27 combines with J gene TRBJ2-7; 12 bases are shared with TRBD1. The trim removed 4 bases at V and 6 bases at J, leaving 10 bases unmatched. This CDR3 spans 16 amino acids. Germline V lookup: CDR1 MNHEY, CDR2 SMNVEV (reference sequence). CDR3 bases: TGTGCCAGCAGTTGGGACAGGGGGCCCAGCACCTCCGAGCAGTACTTC. Its translation is CASSWDRGPSTSEQYF.

The CDR3 sequence is CASRGPSGGSYEQYF. CDR3 DNA sequence: TGTGCCAGCAGGGGGCCTAGCGGGGGTTCCTACGAGCAGTACTTC. J is TRBJ2-7 and V is TRBV2, with TRBD2 matching over 10 bases. This CDR3 has 15 residues. J was trimmed by 1 base and V by 6 bases; bases with no gene match: 6. The germline V gene encodes CDR1 SNHLY and CDR2 FYNNEI.

V usage is TRBV27 and J usage is TRBJ2-1; D gene uncertain. The end of the DNA fits TRBJ2-7 better, so the J call may be wrong. Germline CDR1 reads MNHEY; CDR2 reads SMNVEV (reference sequence). The CDR3 length is 13 residues. The CDR3 is CASSNTVTYEQYF. DNA of the CDR3: TGTGCCAGCAGCAACACAGTTACCTACGAGCAGTACTTC.

The CDR3 DNA reads TGCAGTGCTAGGAGGGGGGTAGGTGAGCAGTACTTC. Amino acids: CSARRGVGEQYF. The chain recombines TRBV20-1 with TRBJ2-7, with D possibly being TRBD1 or TRBD2 (6 bases each). V dropped 3 bases and J dropped 7 bases, with 13 bases sitting between them. This CDR3 has 12 amino acids. CDR1 is DFQATT and CDR2 is SNEGSKA in the germline V gene (reference sequence).

The chain combines TRBV27 with TRBJ2-6; D gene unclear. Germline loops: CDR1 MNHEY, CDR2 SMNVEV (reference sequence). Deletions cut 6 bases from V and 5 bases from J, with 17 bases between. This CDR3 has 16 residues. The CDR3 DNA reads as TGTGCCAGCAGCCCTATAGGTAGTCTCTGGGCCAACGTCCTGACTTTC. Its translation: CASSPIGSLWANVLTF.

The table lists this clonotype with a few counts. The rearrangement links TRBV19 to TRBJ2-7; D gene ambiguous. Trimming pared 2 bases from V and 5 bases from J, leaving 13 bases between. The CDR3 length is 14 residues. Germline values: CDR1 LNHDA, CDR2 SQIVND (reference sequence). In DNA, the CDR3 is TGTGCCAGTAGTATACGCCCCAACAGCGACGAGCAGTACTTC. Translated: CASSIRPNSDEQYF.

This clonotype has a single count. The gene calls are TRBV20-1 and TRBJ2-1; D is unresolved. CDR3 size: 12 residues. Trimming removed 6 bases at V and 8 bases at J, with 14 bases between. Germline CDR1 reads DFQATT; CDR2 reads SNEGSKA (reference sequence). The CDR3 reads CSALKSVDEQFF. CDR3 in DNA: TGCAGTGCCCTCAAATCGGTGGATGAGCAGTTCTTC.

This clonotype came up a few times. This chain connects TRBV10-2 to TRBJ1-6; D may be TRBD1 (5 bases). This CDR3 has 14 amino acids. The germline CDR1 and CDR2 sequences are WSHSY and SAAADI. Trimming pared 4 bases from V and 4 bases from J, leaving 8 bases between. CDR3 nucleotide sequence: TGCGCCAGCAGTGGGCAGGGTTATAATTCACCCCTCCACTTT. Amino acids: CASSGQGYNSPLHF.

This chain connects TRBV5-1 to TRBJ1-2; TRBD1 might be the D (5 bases). V was trimmed by 2 bases and J by 3 bases, leaving 14 bases between them. From germline, CDR1 is SGHRS and CDR2 YFSETQ. The CDR3 has 15 amino acids. CDR3 DNA sequence: TGCGCCAGCAGCTTATTCCAGGGCTTGGACTATGGCTACACCTTC. This codes for CASSLFQGLDYGYTF.